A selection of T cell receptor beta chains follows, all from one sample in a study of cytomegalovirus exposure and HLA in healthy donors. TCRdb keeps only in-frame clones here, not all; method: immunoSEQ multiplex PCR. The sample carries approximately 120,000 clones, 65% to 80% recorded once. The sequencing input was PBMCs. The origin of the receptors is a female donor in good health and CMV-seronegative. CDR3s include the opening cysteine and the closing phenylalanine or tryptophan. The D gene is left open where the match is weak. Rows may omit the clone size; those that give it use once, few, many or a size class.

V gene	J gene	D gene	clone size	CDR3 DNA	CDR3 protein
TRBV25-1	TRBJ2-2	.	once	TGTGCCAGCAGGTCAGGGGCCGGGGAGCTGTTTTTT	CASRSGAGELFF
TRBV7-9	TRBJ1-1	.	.	TGTGCCAGCAGCCCCCCAAAGTCGGGGGCTGAAGCTTTCTTT	CASSPPKSGAEAFF
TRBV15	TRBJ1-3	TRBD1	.	TGTGCCACCAGCGGACAGGAGACTGGAAACACCATATATTTT	CATSGQETGNTIYF
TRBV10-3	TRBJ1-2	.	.	TGTGCCATCAGCGTGAGAGTAACGAACTATGGCTACACCTTC	CAISVRVTNYGYTF
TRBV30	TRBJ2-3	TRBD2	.	TGTGCCTGGAGTGTACTTGGCGGGGGGGCGGATACGCAGTATTTT	CAWSVLGGGADTQYF
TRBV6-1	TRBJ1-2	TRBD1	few	TGTGCCAGCAGTGGTCACAGGGGGTATGCGTTAGATGGCTACACCTTC	CASSGHRGYALDGYTF
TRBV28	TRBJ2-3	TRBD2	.	TGTGCCAGCAGCGAGGACTTAAGCGGGGGGGTTGTTACAGATACGCAGTATTTT	CASSEDLSGGVVTDTQYF
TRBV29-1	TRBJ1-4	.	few	TGCAGCACGAGAGGTGCAACTAATGAAAAACTGTTTTTT	CSTRGATNEKLFF
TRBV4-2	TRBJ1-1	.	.	TGTGCCAGCAGCGAGCCGGGGTACACTGAAGCTTTCTTT	CASSEPGYTEAFF
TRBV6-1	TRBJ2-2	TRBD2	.	TGTGCCAGCAGTGAACCGAAGGGACTAGCGATAACCGGGGAGCTGTTTTTT	CASSEPKGLAITGELFF
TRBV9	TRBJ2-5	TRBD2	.	TGTGCCAGCAGCCAGCCGACTAGCGGGAGGGAACAAGAGACCCAGTACTTC	CASSQPTSGREQETQYF
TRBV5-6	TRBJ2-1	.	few	TGTGCCAGCGGACTGACGGAATTAAACAATGAGCAGTTCTTC	CASGLTELNNEQFF
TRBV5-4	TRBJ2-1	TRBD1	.	TGTGCCAGCAGCTTCCGGGACAGGGGTTACAATGAGCAGTTCTTC	CASSFRDRGYNEQFF
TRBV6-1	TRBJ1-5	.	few	TGTGCCAGCATTTCCAGGGAAAGCAATCAGCCCCAGCATTTT	CASISRESNQPQHF
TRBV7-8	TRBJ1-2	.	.	TGTGCCAGCAGCTTAGTTGTCAGCGTTTATGGCTACACCTTC	CASSLVVSVYGYTF
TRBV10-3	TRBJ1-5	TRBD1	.	TGTGCCATCAGTGAGAGACCCGGGACAGGGGGCAATCAGCCCCAGCATTTT	CAISERPGTGGNQPQHF
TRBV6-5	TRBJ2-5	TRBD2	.	TGTGCCAGCAGTTCTTTGGGGGGGGTCGGAGAGACCCAGTACTTC	CASSSLGGVGETQYF
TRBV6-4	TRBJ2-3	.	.	TGTGCCAGCAAACCGGGACTCCCTTTAGGGACAGATACGCAGTATTTT	CASKPGLPLGTDTQYF
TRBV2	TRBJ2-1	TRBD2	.	TGTGCCAGCAGTGGAGAGCGGGGTGAAAATGAGCAGTTCTTC	CASSGERGENEQFF
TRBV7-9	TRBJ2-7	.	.	TGTGCCAGCAGCTCCGGAGGGAGCACCTACGAGCAGTACTTC	CASSSGGSTYEQYF
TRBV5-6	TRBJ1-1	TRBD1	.	TGTGCCAGCAGCTTACTCCTAGGACAGGGGGTTTTGAACACTGAAGCTTTCTTT	CASSLLLGQGVLNTEAFF
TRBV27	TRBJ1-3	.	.	TGTGCCAGCAGCCTTGGAAACACCATATATTTT	CASSLGNTIYF
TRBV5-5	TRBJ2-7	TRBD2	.	TGTGCCAGCAGCTTGGTTGGGACTAGCGGGCCCTACGAGCAGTACTTC	CASSLVGTSGPYEQYF
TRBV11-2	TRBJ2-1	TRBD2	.	TGTGCCAGCAGCTTGATAGCGGGGGTCCGGTTTGAGCAGTTCTTC	CASSLIAGVRFEQFF
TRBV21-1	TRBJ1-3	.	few	TGTGCCGAACGGGGGGGCCTAGACTCTGGAAACACCATATATTTT	CAERGGLDSGNTIYF
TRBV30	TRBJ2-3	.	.	TGTGCCTGGAGTCCTACCACAGATACGCAGTATTTT	CAWSPTTDTQYF
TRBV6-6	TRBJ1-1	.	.	TGTGCCAGCACCAACTTAGGGGGGGTCGGTGAAGCTTTCTTT	CASTNLGGVGEAFF
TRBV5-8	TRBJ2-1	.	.	TGTGCCAGCAGCTTGGTTCTCACCAGATACAATGAGCAGTTCTTC	CASSLVLTRYNEQFF
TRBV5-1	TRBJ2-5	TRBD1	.	TGCGCCAGCAGCTTGGGGGGACAGGGAGGTGTCGGGACCCAGTACTTC	CASSLGGQGGVGTQYF
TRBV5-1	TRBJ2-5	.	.	TGCGCCAGCAGCGCGGGTCATGGGTACCAAGAGACCCAGTACTTC	CASSAGHGYQETQYF
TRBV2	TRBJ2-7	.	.	TGTGCCAGCAGTGATTTTTTGGCAGGCGAGCAGTACTTC	CASSDFLAGEQYF
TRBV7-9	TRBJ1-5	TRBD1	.	TGTGCCAGCAGCTCAACAGGGGTTGGGGGTCAGCCCCAGCATTTT	CASSSTGVGGQPQHF
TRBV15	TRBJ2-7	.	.	TGTGCCACCAGCAGACATACAGGGGAGGAGTACGAGCAGTACTTC	CATSRHTGEEYEQYF
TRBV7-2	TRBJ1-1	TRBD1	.	TGTGCCAGCAGCCGTCAGGGGGCTGGGACTGAAGCTTTCTTT	CASSRQGAGTEAFF
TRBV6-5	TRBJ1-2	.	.	TGTGCCAGCAGTTACTTCCCCGGAACAGCTAACTATGGCTACACCTTC	CASSYFPGTANYGYTF
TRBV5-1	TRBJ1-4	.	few	TGCGCCAGCAGCTTACAGGGCGGTAATGAAAAACTGTTTTTT	CASSLQGGNEKLFF
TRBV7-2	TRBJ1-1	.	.	TGTGCCAGCAGCTTAGTCGGGGGGGGGCGCGTAGCTTTCTTT	CASSLVGGGRVAFF